Here is one T cell receptor (beta chain) with its context. This clonotype appeared a few times. The antigen it recognizes is unknown. No clone much larger than this one lies a single base away; base qualities are absent. In light of the paper, this sample's time point label describes: pre-sensitization, week 0. Read against the paper, the sample's treatment or condition label means: therapeutic diphenylcyclopropenone sensitization with weekly scalp DPC. At each patch-test visit, blood was drawn before the patch test was applied. Patients were eligible if aged 18 to 70, diagnosed with alopecia and judged suitable for DPC therapy, and pregnant patients were excluded. Total RNA was extracted from unfractionated whole blood that had been collected in Tempus Blood RNA tubes. The CDR3 sequence holds 16 residues, the cysteine and phenylalanine included. Of the read, only the CDR3 DNA is kept; its 48 bases are in frame from base 1. In the germline V gene, CDR1 corresponds to MGHDK and CDR2 to SYGVNS. Trimming removed 4 bases from V and 0 bases from J; the gene matches leave 6 bases unexplained.

The source of the sample is a study of human T cells and chemical hapten exposure (dated by TCRdb to the early 2020s). Study-level background: For sensitization, 2% DPC in acetone was applied to a roughly 2 cm by roughly 2 cm area of upper inner arm skin. In alopecia patients, the study followed how the peripheral blood TCR repertoire changed in vivo over primary and secondary sensitization to diphenylcyclopropenone (DPC), a hapten. Around 29 alopecia patients provided blood for TCR sequencing at one to four time points (pre-sensitization, 2, 6 and 24 weeks). Patch testing was performed on the upper back with Finn chambers containing 0.01% DPC, and the patch tests were scored after 6 days according to International Contact Dermatitis Research Group standards. The patient cohort, mostly female, included alopecia areata with under or over 50% scalp involvement, alopecia totalis and alopecia universalis. Blood samples were taken from patients before sensitization (week 0) and then at 2, 6 and about 24 weeks after DPC sensitization. Libraries were combined into a pool for sequencing, and differences in TCR yield between samples came mainly from small differences in library volumes within the pool. Throughout the roughly 23-week study period, patients were also given weekly therapeutic DPC doses on the scalp. Overall study results and their limits: All patients had alopecia, a presumed autoimmune disease, so their immune response might differ from that of healthy individuals. DPC sensitization did not change how many TCRs were above 1 in 1000 frequency, and no evidence was found of alterations in global repertoire structure. Patch test score was positively correlated with the number of PT1 expanded TCRs, with significance at thresholds 8, 16 and 32 but not at 4. Compared with pre-sensitization or healthy control sets, expanded TCRs formed significantly more large CDR3 similarity clusters, which is consistent with antigen-driven responses. Repeated subsampling changed both the strength of the expansion versus patch-test correlation and the threshold at which the correlation became significant.

Library preparation was by RACE. Sequencing used a NextSeq 500. During library preparation, unique molecular identifiers were attached to individual cDNA molecules so that TCRs could be counted quantitatively and reproducibly. From each blood RNA sample, both TCR alpha and TCR beta chains were sequenced. The authors' analysis ran thus. The median number of TCRs per sample was 95,638, ranging from about 23,224 to 700,000. The Decombinator software suite was used to annotate the V, J and CDR3 of the TCR reads. To make PS versus PT1 abundance plots, every sample was subsampled to the same number of TCRs (28,000). Expanded TCRs were defined as absent before sensitization and observed at least eight times at the 2-week time point. The public reads were quality trimmed at Q25 with fastp and then assembled into clones with MiXCR by TCRdb, keeping productive beta chains. Records with the same CDR3 protein are collapsed into one entry carrying the most frequent genes and DNA. TCRdb, rather than the study authors, made the V and J calls. This sample lists approximately 180,000 distinct CDR3 sequences; 30% were detected once. The ten largest clonotypes hold about 2.7% of the sample.

Here the chain combines TRBV25-1 and TRBJ2-1, and TRBD1 matches 7 of the central bases. This TCR was sampled from a woman aged 25 to 39 with alopecia areata. Some clones in this sample may be carry-over from other donors' samples. The sample here was whole blood, taken in connection with sensitization to the hapten diphenylcyclopropenone (DPC). The CDR3: CASSVGQTSSYNEQFF. The nucleotide sequence is TGTGCCAGCAGTGTGGGACAGACCAGCTCCTACAATGAGCAGTTCTTC. Where the CDR3 stops, the reference TRBV25-1 and TRBJ2-1 genes take over; the full variable domain is EADIYQTPRYLVIGTGKKITLECSQTMGHDKMYWYQQDPGMELHLIHYSYGVNSTEKGDLSSESTVSRIRTEHFPLTLESARPSHTSQYLCASSVGQTSSYNEQFFGPGTRLTVL.